The sample holds a few counts of the clone carrying this TCR beta chain. The data are from a study of blood T cell repertoires in COVID-19. Original processing notes: Reference gene primer amplification in the assay estimated nucleated cell counts. Method: immunoSEQ multiplex PCR; TCRdb's copy keeps in-frame clones and lacks some. That table furnishes V, J and clone size, whereas the DNA furnished D and trimming. The sample has about 210,000 clones; 85% are singletons. The receptor was isolated from a woman in her 70s with COVID-19, enrolled during active disease. Material: peripheral blood.

The CDR3: CASSLLAGGLYEQYF. The CDR3 DNA reads TGTGCCAGCAGTTTATTGGCGGGAGGGCTCTACGAGCAGTACTTC. This chain links TRBV27 with TRBJ2-7; 9 nucleotides line up with TRBD2. The germline V gene has CDR1 MNHEY and CDR2 SMNVEV (reference sequence). Unmatched junction bases numbered 4, after V lost 1 base and J lost 3 bases. The CDR3 runs 15 residues.